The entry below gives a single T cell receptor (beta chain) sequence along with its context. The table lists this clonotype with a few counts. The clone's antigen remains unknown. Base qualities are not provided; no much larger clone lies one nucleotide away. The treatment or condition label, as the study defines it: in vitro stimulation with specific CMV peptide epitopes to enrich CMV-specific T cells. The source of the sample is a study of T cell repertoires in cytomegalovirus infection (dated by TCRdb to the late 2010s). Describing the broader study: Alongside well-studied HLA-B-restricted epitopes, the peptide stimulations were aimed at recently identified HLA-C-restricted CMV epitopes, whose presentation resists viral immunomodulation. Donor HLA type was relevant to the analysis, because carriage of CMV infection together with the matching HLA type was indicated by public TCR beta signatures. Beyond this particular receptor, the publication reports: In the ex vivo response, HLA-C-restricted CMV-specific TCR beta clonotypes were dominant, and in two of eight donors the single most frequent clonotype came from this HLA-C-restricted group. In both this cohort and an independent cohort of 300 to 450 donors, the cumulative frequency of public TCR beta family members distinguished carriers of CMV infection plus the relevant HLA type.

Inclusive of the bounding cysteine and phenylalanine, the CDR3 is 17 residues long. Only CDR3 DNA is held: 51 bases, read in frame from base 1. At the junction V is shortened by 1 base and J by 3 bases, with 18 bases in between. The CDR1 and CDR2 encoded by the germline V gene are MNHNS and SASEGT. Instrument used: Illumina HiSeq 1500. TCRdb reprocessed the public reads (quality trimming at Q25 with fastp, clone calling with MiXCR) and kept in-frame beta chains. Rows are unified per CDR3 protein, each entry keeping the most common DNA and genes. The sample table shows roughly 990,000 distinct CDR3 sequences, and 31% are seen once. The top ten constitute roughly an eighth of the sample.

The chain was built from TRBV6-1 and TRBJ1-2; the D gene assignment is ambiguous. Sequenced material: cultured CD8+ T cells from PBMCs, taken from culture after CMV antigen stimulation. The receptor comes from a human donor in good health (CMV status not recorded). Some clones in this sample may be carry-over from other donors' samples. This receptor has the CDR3 CASSEVGREAADYGYTF. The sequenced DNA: TGTGCCAGCAGTGAAGTAGGGCGGGAGGCGGCGGACTATGGCTACACCTTC.